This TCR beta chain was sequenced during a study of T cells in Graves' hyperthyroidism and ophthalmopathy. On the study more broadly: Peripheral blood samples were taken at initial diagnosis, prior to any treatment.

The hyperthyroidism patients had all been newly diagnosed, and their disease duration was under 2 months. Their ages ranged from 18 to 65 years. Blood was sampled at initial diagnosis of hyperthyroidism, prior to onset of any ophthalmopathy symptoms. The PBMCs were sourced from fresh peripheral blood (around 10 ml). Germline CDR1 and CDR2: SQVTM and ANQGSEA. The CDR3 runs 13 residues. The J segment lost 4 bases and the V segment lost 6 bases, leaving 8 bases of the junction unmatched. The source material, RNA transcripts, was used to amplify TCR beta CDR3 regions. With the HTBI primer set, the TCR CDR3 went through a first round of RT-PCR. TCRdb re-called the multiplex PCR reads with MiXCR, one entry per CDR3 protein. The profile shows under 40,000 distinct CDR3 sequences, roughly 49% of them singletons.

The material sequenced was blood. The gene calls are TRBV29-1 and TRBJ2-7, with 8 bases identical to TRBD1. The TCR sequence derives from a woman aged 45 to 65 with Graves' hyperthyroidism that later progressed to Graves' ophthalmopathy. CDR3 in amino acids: CSVFAQGAYEQYF. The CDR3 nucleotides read TGCAGCGTATTCGCCCAGGGGGCATACGAGCAGTACTTC.